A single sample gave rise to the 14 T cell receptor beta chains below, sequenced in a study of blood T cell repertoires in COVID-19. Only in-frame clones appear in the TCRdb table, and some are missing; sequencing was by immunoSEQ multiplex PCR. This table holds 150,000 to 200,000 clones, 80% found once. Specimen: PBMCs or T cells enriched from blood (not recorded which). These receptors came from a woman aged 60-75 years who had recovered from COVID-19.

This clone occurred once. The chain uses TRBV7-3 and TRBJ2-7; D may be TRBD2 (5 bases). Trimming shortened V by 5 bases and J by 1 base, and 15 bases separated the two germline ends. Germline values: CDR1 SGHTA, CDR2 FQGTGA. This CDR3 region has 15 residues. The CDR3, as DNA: TGTGCCAGCAGCCTATATGCTGGGGAGTCCTACGAGCAGTACTTC. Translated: CASSLYAGESYEQYF.

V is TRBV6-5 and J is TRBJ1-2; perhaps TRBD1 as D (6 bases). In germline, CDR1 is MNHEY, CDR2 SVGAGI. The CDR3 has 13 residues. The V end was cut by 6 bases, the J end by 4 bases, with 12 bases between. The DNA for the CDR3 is TGTGCCAGCAGCGACACAGGGCCCTATGGCTACACCTTC. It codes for CASSDTGPYGYTF.

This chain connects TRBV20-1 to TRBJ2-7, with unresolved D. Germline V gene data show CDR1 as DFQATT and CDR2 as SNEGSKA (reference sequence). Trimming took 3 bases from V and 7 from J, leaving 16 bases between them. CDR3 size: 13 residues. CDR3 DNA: TGCAGTGCTAGTTTTTCGGGTATACGGGAGCAGTACTTC. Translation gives CSASFSGIREQYF.

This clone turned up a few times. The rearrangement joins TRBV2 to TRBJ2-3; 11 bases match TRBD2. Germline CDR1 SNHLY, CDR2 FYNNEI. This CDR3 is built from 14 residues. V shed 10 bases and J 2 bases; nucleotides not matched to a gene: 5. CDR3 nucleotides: TGTGCCACTGGACTAGCGGGTACCACAGATACGCAGTATTTT. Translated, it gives CATGLAGTTDTQYF.

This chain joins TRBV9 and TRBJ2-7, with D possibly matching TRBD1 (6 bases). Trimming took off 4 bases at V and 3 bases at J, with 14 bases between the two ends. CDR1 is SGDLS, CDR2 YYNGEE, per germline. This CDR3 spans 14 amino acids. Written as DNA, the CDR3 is TGTGCCAGCAGCATATCCACAGGGCACTACGAGCAGTACTTC. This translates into CASSISTGHYEQYF.

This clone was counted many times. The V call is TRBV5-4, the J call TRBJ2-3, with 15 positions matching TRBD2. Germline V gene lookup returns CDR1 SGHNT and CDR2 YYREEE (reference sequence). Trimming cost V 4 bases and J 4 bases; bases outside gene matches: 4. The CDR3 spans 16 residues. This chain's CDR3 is CASSTRTSGGADTQYF. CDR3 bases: TGTGCCAGCAGCACCAGGACTAGCGGGGGGGCAGATACGCAGTATTTT.

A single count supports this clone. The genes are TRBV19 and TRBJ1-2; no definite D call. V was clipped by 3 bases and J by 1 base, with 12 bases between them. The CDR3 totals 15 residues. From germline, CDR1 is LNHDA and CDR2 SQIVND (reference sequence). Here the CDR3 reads CASSIKVGDNYGYTF. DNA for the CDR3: TGTGCCAGTAGTATCAAGGTCGGGGATAACTATGGCTACACCTTC.

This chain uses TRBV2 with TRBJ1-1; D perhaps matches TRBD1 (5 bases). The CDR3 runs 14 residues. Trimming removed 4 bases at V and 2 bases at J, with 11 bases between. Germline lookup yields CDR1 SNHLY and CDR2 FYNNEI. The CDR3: CASSVSGGNTEAFF. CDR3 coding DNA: TGTGCCAGCAGTGTTTCCGGGGGAAACACTGAAGCTTTCTTT.

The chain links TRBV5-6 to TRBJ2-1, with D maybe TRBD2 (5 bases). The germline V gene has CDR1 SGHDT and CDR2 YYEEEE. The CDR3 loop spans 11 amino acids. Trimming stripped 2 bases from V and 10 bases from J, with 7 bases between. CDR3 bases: TGTGCCAGCAGCTTTAGCGTGGAGCAGTTCTTC. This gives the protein CASSFSVEQFF.

Here the CDR3 DNA reads TGTGCCATCAGGGATCTCGGGACAGCTAATGAAAAACTGTTTTTT. Residues: CAIRDLGTANEKLFF. The V call is TRBV10-3, the J call TRBJ1-4, with 7 bases fitting TRBD1. V lost 6 bases and J lost 3; bases outside the gene matches: 7. The CDR3 sequence is 15 residues long. Germline assignment: CDR1 ENHRY and CDR2 SYGVKD.

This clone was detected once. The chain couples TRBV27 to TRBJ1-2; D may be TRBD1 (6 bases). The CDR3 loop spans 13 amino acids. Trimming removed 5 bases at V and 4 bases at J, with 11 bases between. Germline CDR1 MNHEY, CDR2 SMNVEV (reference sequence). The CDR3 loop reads CASSPRGGYGYTF. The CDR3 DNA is TGTGCCAGCAGTCCGAGGGGGGGCTATGGCTACACCTTC.

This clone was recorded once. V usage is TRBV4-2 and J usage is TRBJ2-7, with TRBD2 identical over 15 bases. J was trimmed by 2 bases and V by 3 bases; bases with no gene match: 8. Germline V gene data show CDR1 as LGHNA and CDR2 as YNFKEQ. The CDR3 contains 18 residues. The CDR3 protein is CASSHRTSGGGLTYEQYF. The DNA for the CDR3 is TGTGCCAGCAGCCACCGGACTAGCGGGGGGGGGCTTACCTACGAGCAGTACTTC.

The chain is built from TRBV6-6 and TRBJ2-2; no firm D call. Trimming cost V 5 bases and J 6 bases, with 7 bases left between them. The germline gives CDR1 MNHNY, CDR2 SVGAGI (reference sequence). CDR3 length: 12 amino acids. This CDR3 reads CASSPYPGELFF. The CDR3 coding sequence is TGTGCCAGCAGTCCCTACCCCGGGGAGCTGTTTTTT.

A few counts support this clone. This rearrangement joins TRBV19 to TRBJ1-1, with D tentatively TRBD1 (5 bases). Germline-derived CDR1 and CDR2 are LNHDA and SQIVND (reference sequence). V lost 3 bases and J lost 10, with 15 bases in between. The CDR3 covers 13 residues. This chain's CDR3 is CASSIQGRAAAFF. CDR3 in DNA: TGTGCCAGTAGTATCCAGGGCAGGGCCGCAGCTTTCTTT.